A selection of T cell receptor beta chains follows, all from one sample in a study of blood T cell repertoires in COVID-19. TCRdb's copy holds only in-frame clones and misses some; the assay was immunoSEQ multiplex PCR. The table lists 150,000 to 200,000 clones, 86% of them singletons. Sequencing was performed on peripheral blood. The receptor set was obtained from a man between 65 and 79 years old with acute or convalescent COVID-19. The CDR3 runs from the conserved cysteine through the conserved F or W. The D gene is left open where the match is weak. Part of the rows lack a size; the others show once, few, many or a class for expanded clones.

v_call,j_call,clone_size,d_call,cdr3_aa,cdr3_nt
TRBV30,TRBJ1-3,NA,NA,CAWSRVGNTIYF,TGTGCCTGGAGTAGAGTCGGAAACACCATATATTTT
TRBV24-1,TRBJ2-3,NA,NA,CATSDSLAFGTDTQYF,TGTGCCACCAGTGATTCACTAGCTTTTGGCACAGATACGCAGTATTTT
TRBV30,TRBJ1-2,NA,NA,CAWSGQGLGYTF,TGTGCCTGGAGTGGGCAGGGACTCGGCTACACCTTC
TRBV24-1,TRBJ1-1,NA,TRBD1,CATSDPTTGETEAFF,TGTGCCACCAGTGATCCGACGACAGGGGAAACTGAAGCTTTCTTT
TRBV6-5,TRBJ2-3,NA,TRBD1,CASKLDRGTDTQYF,TGTGCCAGCAAGCTGGACAGGGGGACAGATACGCAGTATTTT
TRBV19,TRBJ1-1,few,NA,CASRKRGGGIVNTEAFF,TGTGCCAGTAGAAAACGCGGGGGAGGAATAGTGAACACTGAAGCTTTCTTT
TRBV7-3,TRBJ2-1,NA,NA,CASSSVSQGPYNEQFF,TGTGCCAGCAGCTCGGTGTCGCAGGGCCCCTACAATGAGCAGTTCTTC
TRBV5-6,TRBJ2-7,few,NA,CASSHGLQGTYEQYF,TGTGCCAGCAGCCACGGCCTACAGGGAACCTACGAGCAGTACTTC
TRBV3-1/TRBV3-2,TRBJ1-6,NA,NA,CASSSVVQGGGSPLHF,TGTGCCAGCAGCTCAGTAGTACAGGGTGGAGGTTCACCCCTCCACTTT
TRBV6-5,TRBJ1-2,NA,NA,CASSYSSSGYGYTF,TGTGCCAGCAGTTACTCGTCTTCGGGGTATGGCTACACCTTC
TRBV6-5,TRBJ1-1,NA,NA,CASSYRSRGTEAFF,TGTGCCAGCAGTTACCGCTCACGGGGCACTGAAGCTTTCTTT
TRBV19,TRBJ2-6,NA,NA,CASTVSGANVLTF,TGTGCCAGTACCGTCTCTGGGGCCAACGTCCTGACTTTC